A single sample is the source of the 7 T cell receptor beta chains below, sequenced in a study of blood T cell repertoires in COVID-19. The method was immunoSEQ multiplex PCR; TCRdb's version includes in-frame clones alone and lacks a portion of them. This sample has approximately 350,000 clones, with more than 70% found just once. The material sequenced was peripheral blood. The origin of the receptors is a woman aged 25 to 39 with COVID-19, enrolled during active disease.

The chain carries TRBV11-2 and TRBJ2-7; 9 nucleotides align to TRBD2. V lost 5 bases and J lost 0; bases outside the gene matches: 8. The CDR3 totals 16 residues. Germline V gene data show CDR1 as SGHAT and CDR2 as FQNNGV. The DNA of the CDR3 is TGTGCCAGCAGCCCTCCCGGGACTAGCATCTCCTACGAGCAGTACTTC. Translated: CASSPPGTSISYEQYF.

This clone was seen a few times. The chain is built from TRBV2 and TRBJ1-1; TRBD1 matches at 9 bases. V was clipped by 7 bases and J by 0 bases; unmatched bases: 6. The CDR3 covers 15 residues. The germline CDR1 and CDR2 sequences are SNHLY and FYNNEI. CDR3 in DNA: TGTGCCAGCACCTATGGACAGGGGTTGAACACTGAAGCTTTCTTT. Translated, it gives CASTYGQGLNTEAFF.

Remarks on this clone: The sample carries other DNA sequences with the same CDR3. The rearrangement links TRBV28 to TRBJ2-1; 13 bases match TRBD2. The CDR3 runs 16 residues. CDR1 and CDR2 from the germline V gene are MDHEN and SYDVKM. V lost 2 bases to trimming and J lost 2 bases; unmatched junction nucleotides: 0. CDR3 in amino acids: CASSLGLAGAYNEQFF. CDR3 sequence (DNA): TGTGCCAGCAGTTTAGGACTAGCGGGGGCCTACAATGAGCAGTTCTTC.

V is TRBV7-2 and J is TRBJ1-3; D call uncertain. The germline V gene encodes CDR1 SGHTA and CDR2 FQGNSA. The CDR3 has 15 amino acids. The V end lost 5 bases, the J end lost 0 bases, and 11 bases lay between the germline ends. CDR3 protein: CASSPVPGSGNTIYF. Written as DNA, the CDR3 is TGTGCCAGCAGCCCCGTCCCGGGCTCTGGAAACACCATATATTTT.

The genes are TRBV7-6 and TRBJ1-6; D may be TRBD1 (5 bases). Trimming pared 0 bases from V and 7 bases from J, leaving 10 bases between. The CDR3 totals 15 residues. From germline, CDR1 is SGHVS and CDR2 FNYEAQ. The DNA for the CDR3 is TGTGCCAGCAGCTTAGCGGCCCAGGGAAATTCACCCCTCCACTTT. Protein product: CASSLAAQGNSPLHF.

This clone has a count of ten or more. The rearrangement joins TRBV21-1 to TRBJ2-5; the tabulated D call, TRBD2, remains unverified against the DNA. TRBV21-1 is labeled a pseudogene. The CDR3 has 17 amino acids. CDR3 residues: CASSKDFWAGGGETQYF. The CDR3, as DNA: TGTGCCAGCAGCAAAGATTTTTGGGCGGGGGGAGGAGAGACCCAGTACTTC.

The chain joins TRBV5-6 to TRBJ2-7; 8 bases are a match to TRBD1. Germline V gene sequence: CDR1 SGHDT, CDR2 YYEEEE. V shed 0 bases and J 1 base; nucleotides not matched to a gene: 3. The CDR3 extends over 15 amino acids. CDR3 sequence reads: CASSLGTGSSYEQYF. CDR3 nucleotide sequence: TGTGCCAGCAGCTTGGGGACAGGGTCATCCTACGAGCAGTACTTC.